The rows below give T cell receptor beta chains drawn from one sample of a study of monozygotic twins with inflammatory bowel disease. TCRdb reanalyzed the 5' RACE reads and collapses them to one entry per CDR3 protein, without DNA. This specimen shows about 160,000 distinct CDR3 sequences; the ten leading clones hold roughly 2.3%. The sequenced sample consisted of blood. All receptors come from a human donor with ulcerative colitis or Crohn's disease, or a healthy co-twin of an affected twin (not recorded which). Both conserved end residues are part of each CDR3.

j_call v_call cdr3_aa
TRBJ1-5 TRBV20-1 CSAPGQFNQPQHF
TRBJ2-3 TRBV20-1 CSAVPKTRTSTDTQYF
TRBJ2-5 TRBV6-2/TRBV6-3 CASSVTRTSGIQETQYF
TRBJ2-3 TRBV7-2 CASSLALEGGEQYF
TRBJ2-5 TRBV20-1 CSARLNTPLETQYF
TRBJ2-2 TRBV12-5 CASGSVIGGGELFF
TRBJ2-6 TRBV5-1 CASSFGGGANVLTF
TRBJ2-7 TRBV20-1 CSARLLAGTPPYYEQYF
TRBJ2-2 TRBV5-4 CASSSPPGTSGRSGTGELFF
TRBJ1-2 TRBV28 CASSFLRGGGYTF
TRBJ1-4 TRBV4-2 CASSQVHETGTNEKLFF
TRBJ2-3 TRBV20-1 CSAKTSVSTDTQYF
TRBJ2-2 TRBV12-3/TRBV12-4 CASSLRLGVPTGELFF
TRBJ1-6 TRBV28 CASSLSGSSYNSPLHF
TRBJ1-6 TRBV5-1 CASSLLGTKLNSPLHF
TRBJ2-2 TRBV7-9 CASSSPYRGGAGELFF
TRBJ1-2 TRBV5-6 CASSPAAWEVQRYTF
TRBJ2-5 TRBV29-1 CSLVNQETQYF
TRBJ2-1 TRBV7-9 CASSQGVGTSYNEKQFF
TRBJ1-2 TRBV9 CASSDRTGGGGYTF
TRBJ1-2 TRBV20-1 CSALRETSNYGYTF
TRBJ2-2 TRBV6-5 CASKSRGSAGTGELFF
TRBJ1-1 TRBV7-2 CASSPGQYLNTEAFF
TRBJ2-7 TRBV3-1 CASSHNLASSYEQYF
TRBJ2-7 TRBV28 CASSSFWAYEQYF
TRBJ2-2 TRBV13 CASSRRRTNTGELFF
TRBJ1-1 TRBV5-1 CASSLWQMRDTEAFF
TRBJ2-7 TRBV20-1 CSARGGGEQYF
TRBJ2-7 TRBV20-1 CSGYSPGVNEQYF
TRBJ2-2 TRBV5-4 CASSFGTGFGELFF
TRBJ2-7 TRBV2 CASSVGGRALQQYF
TRBJ2-2 TRBV3-1 CASSQRLALSGELFF
TRBJ1-1 TRBV29-1 CSVEEIYNTEAFF
TRBJ1-5 TRBV20-1 CSARSLPKQPQHF
TRBJ1-2 TRBV5-1 CASSPGTGGFGYTF
TRBJ2-1 TRBV3-1 CASSQDRGYNEQFF
TRBJ2-1 TRBV4-1 CASSQGLATYSYNEQFF
TRBJ2-3 TRBV20-1 CSAWGSTDTQYF
TRBJ2-3 TRBV5-1 CASSLETSYNTQYF
TRBJ1-5 TRBV4-3 CASSQAVGQGADQPQHF
TRBJ2-5 TRBV20-1 CSAEESGSETQYF
TRBJ2-4 TRBV9 CASSAGTARGNIQYF
TRBJ2-2 TRBV20-1 CSARGLAGSTGELFF
TRBJ2-4 TRBV5-5 CASRLTGLGDIQYF
TRBJ1-5 TRBV29-1 CSARWSNQPQHF
TRBJ1-2 TRBV7-2 CASSLVSGSNYGYTF
TRBJ2-5 TRBV20-1 CSAPQGFEFGSETQYF
TRBJ2-3 TRBV27 CASSFGGSGGSDTQYF
TRBJ1-3 TRBV20-1 CSARDRTSSGNTIYF
TRBJ2-3 TRBV9 CASSIGAAPTDTQYF
TRBJ2-7 TRBV27 CASATGGAYSYEQYF
TRBJ2-7 TRBV5-4 CASSFGGRGMSSYEQYF
TRBJ2-1 TRBV20-1 CSASPTSGGFYNEQFF
TRBJ2-1 TRBV7-3 CASSTRGQGSEQFF